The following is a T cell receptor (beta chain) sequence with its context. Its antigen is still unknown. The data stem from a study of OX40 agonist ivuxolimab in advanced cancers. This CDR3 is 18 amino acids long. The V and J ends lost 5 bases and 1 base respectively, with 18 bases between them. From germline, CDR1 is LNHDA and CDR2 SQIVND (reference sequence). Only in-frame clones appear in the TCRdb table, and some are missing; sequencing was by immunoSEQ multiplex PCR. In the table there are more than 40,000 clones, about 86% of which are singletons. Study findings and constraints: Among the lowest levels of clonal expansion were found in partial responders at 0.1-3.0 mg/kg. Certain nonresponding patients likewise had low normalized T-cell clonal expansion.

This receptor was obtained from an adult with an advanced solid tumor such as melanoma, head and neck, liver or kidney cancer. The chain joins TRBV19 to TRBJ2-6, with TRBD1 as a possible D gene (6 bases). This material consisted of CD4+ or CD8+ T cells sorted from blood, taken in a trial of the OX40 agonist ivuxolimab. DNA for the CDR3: TGTGCCAGTAGTCCCGGACAGTTTCCGCTTTCTGGGGCCAACGTCCTGACTTTC. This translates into CASSPGQFPLSGANVLTF.